The present entry profiles one TCR beta chain with its context. CDR1 is SEHNR and CDR2 is FQNEAQ in the germline V gene (reference sequence). The CDR3 covers 15 residues. Trimming took 3 bases from V and 2 from J, leaving 12 bases between them. Deep sequencing aimed at 1 in 200,000 to 1 in 1 million T cells' resolution. The assay was immunoSEQ multiplex PCR, and TCRdb's table has in-frame clones only and misses some. The sample holds 270,000 or so clones, approximately 76% seen once. The record originates from a study of cytotoxic CD8 clonotypes in ibrutinib-treated CLL. The specimen was PBMCs, collected at disease progression, from a patient treated with ibrutinib. The clonotype originates from a human donor with chronic lymphocytic leukemia. V and J are TRBV7-9 and TRBJ2-3; maybe TRBD2 (7 bases). CDR3 loop: CASSLKGGATDTQYF. CDR3 nucleotides: TGTGCCAGCAGCTTGAAAGGGGGGGCCACAGATACGCAGTATTTT. The variable domain in full, with the rest retrieved from reference TRBV7-9 and TRBJ2-3, is DTGVSQNPRHKITKRGQNVTFRCDPISEHNRLYWYRQTLGQGPEFLTYFQNEAQLEKSRLLSDRFSAERPKGSFSTLEIQRTEQGDSAMYLCASSLKGGATDTQYFGPGTRLTVL.